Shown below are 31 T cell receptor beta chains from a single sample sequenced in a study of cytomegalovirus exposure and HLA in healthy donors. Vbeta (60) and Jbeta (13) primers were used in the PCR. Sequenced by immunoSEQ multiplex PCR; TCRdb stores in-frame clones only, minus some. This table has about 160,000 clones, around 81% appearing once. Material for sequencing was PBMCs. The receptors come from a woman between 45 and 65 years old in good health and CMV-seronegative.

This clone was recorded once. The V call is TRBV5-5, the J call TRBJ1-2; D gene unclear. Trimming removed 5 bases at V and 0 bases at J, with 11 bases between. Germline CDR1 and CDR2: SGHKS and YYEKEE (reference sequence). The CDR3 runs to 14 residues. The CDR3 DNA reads TGTGCCAGCAGGTCCAGTCCAACTAACTATGGCTACACCTTC. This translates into CASRSSPTNYGYTF. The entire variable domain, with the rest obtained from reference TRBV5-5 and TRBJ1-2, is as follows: DAGVTQSPTHLIKTRGQQVTLRCSPISGHKSVSWYQQVLGQGPQFIFQYYEKEERGRGNFPDRFSARQFPNYSSELNVNALLLGDSALYLCASRSSPTNYGYTFGSGTRLTVV.

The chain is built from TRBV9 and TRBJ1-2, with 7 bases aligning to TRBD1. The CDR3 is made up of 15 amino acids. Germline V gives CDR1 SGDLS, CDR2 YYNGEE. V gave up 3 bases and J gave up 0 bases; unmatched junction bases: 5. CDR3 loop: CASSARQGTNYGYTF. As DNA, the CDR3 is TGTGCCAGCAGCGCTCGACAGGGTACTAACTATGGCTACACCTTC.

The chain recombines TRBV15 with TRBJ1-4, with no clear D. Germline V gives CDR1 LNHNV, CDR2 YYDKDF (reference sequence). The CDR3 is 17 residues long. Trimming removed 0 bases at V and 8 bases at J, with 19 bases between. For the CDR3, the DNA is TGTGCCACCAGCAGAGATCTTGTCAACTCGGGAGGAGAAAAACTGTTTTTT. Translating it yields CATSRDLVNSGGEKLFF.

Written as DNA, the CDR3 is TGTGCCAGCAGTTTAACTAGCGGGAGGGAGGAGACCCAGTACTTC. Amino acid sequence: CASSLTSGREETQYF. The rearrangement joins TRBV28 to TRBJ2-5; 13 bases are shared with TRBD2. V was clipped by 2 bases and J by 5 bases; unmatched bases: 2. CDR3 length: 15 residues. Germline lookup yields CDR1 MDHEN and CDR2 SYDVKM.

In DNA, the CDR3 is TGTGCCAGCAGCTTAGGGACAGGGGGCAATCAGCCCCAGCATTTT. Protein: CASSLGTGGNQPQHF. The V and J genes are TRBV5-8 and TRBJ1-5, with 10 bases identical to TRBD1. V lost 2 bases to trimming and J lost 2 bases; unmatched junction nucleotides: 1. The CDR3 has 15 residues. Germline CDR1 is SGHTS and CDR2 is YDEGEE.

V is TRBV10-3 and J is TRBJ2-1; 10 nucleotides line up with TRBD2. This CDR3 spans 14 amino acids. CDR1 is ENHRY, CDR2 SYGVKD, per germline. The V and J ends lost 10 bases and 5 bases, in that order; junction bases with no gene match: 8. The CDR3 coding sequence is TGTGCCACTTCGCGGACTAGCGGAGACAATGAGCAGTTCTTC. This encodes CATSRTSGDNEQFF.

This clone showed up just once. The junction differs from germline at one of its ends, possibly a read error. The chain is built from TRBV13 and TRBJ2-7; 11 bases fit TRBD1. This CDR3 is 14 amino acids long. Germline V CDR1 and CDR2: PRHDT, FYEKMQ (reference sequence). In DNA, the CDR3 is TGTGCCAGCAGCCTAGGACAGGGGGCGCGAGAGCAGTACTTC. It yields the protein CASSLGQGAREQYF.

CDR3 amino acids: CASRGTSEVHEQYF. Written as DNA, the CDR3 is TGTGCCAGCAGGGGGACTAGCGAAGTCCACGAGCAGTACTTC. The V and J genes are TRBV27 and TRBJ2-5; the match to TRBD2 covers 10 bases. The assigned J gene may be wrong: the sequence end matches TRBJ2-7 better. Germline V lookup: CDR1 MNHEY, CDR2 SMNVEV (reference sequence). The CDR3 consists of 14 residues.

In DNA form, the CDR3 reads TGTGCCAGCAGGATCCAAGGGGGCCCCGGGGAGCTGTTTTTT. This encodes CASRIQGGPGELFF. The V gene is TRBV6-1, the J gene TRBJ2-2; TRBD1 matches at 7 bases. Germline lookup yields CDR1 MNHNS and CDR2 SASEGT. The ends lost 6 bases at V and 6 bases at J; junction bases unmatched: 7. The CDR3 is 14 amino acids.

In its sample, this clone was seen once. CDR3 region: CASSGQGADTEAFF. The DNA for the CDR3 is TGTGCCAGCTCCGGACAGGGGGCTGACACTGAAGCTTTCTTT. The chain employs TRBV18 and TRBJ1-1, with 11 bases that match TRBD1. V shed 6 bases, J shed 3 bases, and the junction held 3 bases outside the gene matches. Germline-derived CDR1 and CDR2 are KGHSH and LQKENI. This CDR3 is 14 amino acids long. Filled out from reference TRBV18 and TRBJ1-1, the complete variable domain reads NAGVMQNPRHLVRRRGQEARLRCSPMKGHSHVYWYRQLPEEGLKFMVYLQKENIIDESGMPKERFSAEFPKEGPSILRIQQVVRGDSAAYFCASSGQGADTEAFFGQGTRLTVV.

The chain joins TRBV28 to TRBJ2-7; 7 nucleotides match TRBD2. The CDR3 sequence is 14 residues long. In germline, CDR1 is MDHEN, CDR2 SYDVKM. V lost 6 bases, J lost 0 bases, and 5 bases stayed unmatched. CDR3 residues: CASRRTSFSYEQYF. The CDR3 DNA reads TGTGCCAGCAGGCGGACTAGTTTCTCCTACGAGCAGTACTTC.

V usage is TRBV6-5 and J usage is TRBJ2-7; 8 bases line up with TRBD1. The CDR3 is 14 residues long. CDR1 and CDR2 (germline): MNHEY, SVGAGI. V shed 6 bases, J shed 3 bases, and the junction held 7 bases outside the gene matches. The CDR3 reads CASRVRGQGYEQYF. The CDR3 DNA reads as TGTGCCAGCAGGGTCAGGGGGCAAGGCTACGAGCAGTACTTC.

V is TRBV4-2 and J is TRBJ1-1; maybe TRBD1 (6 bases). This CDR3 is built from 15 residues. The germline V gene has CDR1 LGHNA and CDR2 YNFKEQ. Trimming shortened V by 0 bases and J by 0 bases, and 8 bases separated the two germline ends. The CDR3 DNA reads TGTGCCAGCAGCCAAGAGGGGACACTGAACACTGAAGCTTTCTTT. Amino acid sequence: CASSQEGTLNTEAFF.

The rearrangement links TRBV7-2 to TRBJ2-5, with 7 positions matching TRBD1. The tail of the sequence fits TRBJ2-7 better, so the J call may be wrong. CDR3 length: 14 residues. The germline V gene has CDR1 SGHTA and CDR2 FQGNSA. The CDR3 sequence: CASSLGQINYEQYF. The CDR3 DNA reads TGTGCCAGCAGCCTGGGACAGATAAACTACGAGCAGTACTTC.

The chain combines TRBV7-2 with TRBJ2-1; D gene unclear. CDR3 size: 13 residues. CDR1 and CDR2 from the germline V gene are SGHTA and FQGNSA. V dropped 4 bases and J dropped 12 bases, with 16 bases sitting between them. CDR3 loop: CASSSVPEGGQFF. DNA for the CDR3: TGTGCCAGCAGCTCCGTACCAGAAGGCGGGCAGTTCTTC. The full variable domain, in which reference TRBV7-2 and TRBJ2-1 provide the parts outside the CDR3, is GAGVSQSPSNKVTEKGKDVELRCDPISGHTALYWYRQSLGQGLEFLIYFQGNSAPDKSGLPSDRFSAERTGGSVSTLTIQRTQQEDSAVYLCASSSVPEGGQFFGPGTRLTVL.

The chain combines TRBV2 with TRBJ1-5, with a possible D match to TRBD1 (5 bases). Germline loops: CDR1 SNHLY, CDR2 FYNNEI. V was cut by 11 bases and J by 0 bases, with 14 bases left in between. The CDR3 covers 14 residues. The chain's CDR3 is CASMGGTSNQPQHF. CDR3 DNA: TGTGCCTCCATGGGGGGAACTAGCAATCAGCCCCAGCATTTT.

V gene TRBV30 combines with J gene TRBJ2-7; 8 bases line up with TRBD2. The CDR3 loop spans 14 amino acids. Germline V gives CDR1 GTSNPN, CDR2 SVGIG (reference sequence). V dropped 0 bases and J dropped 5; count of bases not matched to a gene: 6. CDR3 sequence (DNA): TGTGCCTGGAGTGTAAAAGCGGGGGTGGACGAGCAGTACTTC. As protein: CAWSVKAGVDEQYF. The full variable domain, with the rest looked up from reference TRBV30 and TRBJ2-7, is SQTIHQWPATLVQPVGSPLSLECTVEGTSNPNLYWYRQAAGRGLQLLFYSVGIGQISSEVPQNLSASRPQDRQFILSSKKLLLSDSGFYLCAWSVKAGVDEQYFGPGTRLTVT.

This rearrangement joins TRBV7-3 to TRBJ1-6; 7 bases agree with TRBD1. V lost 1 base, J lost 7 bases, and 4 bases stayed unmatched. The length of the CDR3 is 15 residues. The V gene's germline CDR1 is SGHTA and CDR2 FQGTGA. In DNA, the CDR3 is TGTGCCAGCAGCTTAAGTGGGACAGTGAATTCACCCCTCCACTTT. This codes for CASSLSGTVNSPLHF.

The CDR3 DNA is TGCGCCAGCAGCTCCCGGAGACTAGCGGGAGAAGGAGAGACCCAGTACTTC. Its translation: CASSSRRLAGEGETQYF. V and J are TRBV5-1 and TRBJ2-5; TRBD2 aligns across 12 bases. The germline V gene encodes CDR1 SGHRS and CDR2 YFSETQ. The CDR3 sequence is 17 residues long. The V and J ends lost 3 bases and 4 bases, in that order; junction bases with no gene match: 10.

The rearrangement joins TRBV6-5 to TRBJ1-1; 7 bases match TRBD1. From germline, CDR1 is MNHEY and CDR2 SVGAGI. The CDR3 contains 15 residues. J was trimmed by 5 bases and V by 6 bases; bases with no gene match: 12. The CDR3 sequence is CASSSQTGQETEAFF. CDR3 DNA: TGTGCCAGCAGCTCACAGACAGGGCAAGAGACTGAAGCTTTCTTT.

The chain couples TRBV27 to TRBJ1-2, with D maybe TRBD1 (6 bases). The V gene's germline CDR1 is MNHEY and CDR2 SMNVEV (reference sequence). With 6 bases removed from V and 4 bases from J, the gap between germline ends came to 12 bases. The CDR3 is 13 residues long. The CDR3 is CASSWGGGYGYTF. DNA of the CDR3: TGTGCCAGCAGCTGGGGAGGGGGCTATGGCTACACCTTC.

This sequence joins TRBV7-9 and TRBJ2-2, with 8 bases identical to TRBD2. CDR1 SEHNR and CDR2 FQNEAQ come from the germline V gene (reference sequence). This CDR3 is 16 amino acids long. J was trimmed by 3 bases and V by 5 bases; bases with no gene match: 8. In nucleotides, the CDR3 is TGTGCCAGCAGCGTACGCGGGGGGCGAGACACCGGGGAGCTGTTTTTT. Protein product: CASSVRGGRDTGELFF.

This chain's CDR3 is CASSPDKMRGYTF. CDR3 in DNA: TGTGCCAGCAGCCCAGACAAAATGCGTGGCTACACCTTC. This chain uses TRBV7-2 with TRBJ1-2; D is ambiguous. The CDR3 spans 13 residues. The V end was cut by 5 bases, the J end by 7 bases, with 14 bases between. Germline V gene lookup returns CDR1 SGHTA and CDR2 FQGNSA. The full variable domain, rest sourced from reference TRBV7-2 and TRBJ1-2, is GAGVSQSPSNKVTEKGKDVELRCDPISGHTALYWYRQSLGQGLEFLIYFQGNSAPDKSGLPSDRFSAERTGGSVSTLTIQRTQQEDSAVYLCASSPDKMRGYTFGSGTRLTVV.

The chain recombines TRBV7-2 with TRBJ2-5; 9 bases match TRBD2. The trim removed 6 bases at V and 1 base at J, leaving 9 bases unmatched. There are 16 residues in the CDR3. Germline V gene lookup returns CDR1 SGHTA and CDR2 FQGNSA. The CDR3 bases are TGTGCCAGCAGGCATCCGGCGACTAGCGGCCAAGAGACCCAGTACTTC. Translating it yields CASRHPATSGQETQYF. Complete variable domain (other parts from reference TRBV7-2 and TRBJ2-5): GAGVSQSPSNKVTEKGKDVELRCDPISGHTALYWYRQSLGQGLEFLIYFQGNSAPDKSGLPSDRFSAERTGGSVSTLTIQRTQQEDSAVYLCASRHPATSGQETQYFGPGTRLLVL.

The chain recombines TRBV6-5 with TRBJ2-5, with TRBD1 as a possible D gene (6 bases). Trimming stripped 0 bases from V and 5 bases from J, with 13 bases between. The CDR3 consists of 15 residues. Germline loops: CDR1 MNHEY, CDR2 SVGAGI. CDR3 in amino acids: CASSYSGRGGETQYF. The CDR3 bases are TGTGCCAGCAGTTACTCGGGCAGGGGTGGGGAGACCCAGTACTTC.

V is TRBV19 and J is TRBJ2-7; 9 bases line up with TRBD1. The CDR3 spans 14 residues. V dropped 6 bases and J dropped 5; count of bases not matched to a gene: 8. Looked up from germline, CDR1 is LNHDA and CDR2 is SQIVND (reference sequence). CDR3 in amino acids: CASRKTGGSHEQYF. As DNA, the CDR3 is TGTGCCAGTAGAAAAACAGGGGGCAGCCACGAGCAGTACTTC.

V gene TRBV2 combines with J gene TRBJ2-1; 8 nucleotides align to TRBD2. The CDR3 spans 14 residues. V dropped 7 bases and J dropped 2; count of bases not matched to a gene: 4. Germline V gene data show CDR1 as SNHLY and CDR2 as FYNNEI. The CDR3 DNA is TGTGCCAGCAAGGGACTAGATACCTACAATGAGCAGTTCTTC. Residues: CASKGLDTYNEQFF.

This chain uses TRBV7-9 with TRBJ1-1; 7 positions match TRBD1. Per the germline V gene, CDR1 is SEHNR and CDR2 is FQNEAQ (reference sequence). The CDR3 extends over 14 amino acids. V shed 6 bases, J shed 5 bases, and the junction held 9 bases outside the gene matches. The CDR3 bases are TGTGCCAGCAGTTATATGATACAGGGGACTGAAGCTTTCTTT. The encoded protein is CASSYMIQGTEAFF. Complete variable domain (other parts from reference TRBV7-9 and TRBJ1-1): DTGVSQNPRHKITKRGQNVTFRCDPISEHNRLYWYRQTLGQGPEFLTYFQNEAQLEKSRLLSDRFSAERPKGSFSTLEIQRTEQGDSAMYLCASSYMIQGTEAFFGQGTRLTVV.

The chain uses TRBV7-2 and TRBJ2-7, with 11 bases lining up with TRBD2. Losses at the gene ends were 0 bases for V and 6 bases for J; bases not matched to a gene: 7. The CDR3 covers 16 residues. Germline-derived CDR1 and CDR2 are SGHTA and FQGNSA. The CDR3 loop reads CASSLALLAGDLEQYF. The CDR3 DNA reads TGTGCCAGCAGCTTAGCGTTACTAGCGGGGGATCTCGAGCAGTACTTC.

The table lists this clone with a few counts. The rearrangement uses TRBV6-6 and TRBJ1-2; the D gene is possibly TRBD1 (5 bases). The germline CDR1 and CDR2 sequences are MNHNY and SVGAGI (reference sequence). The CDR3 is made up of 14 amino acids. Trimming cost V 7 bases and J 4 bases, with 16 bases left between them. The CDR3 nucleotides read TGTGCCAGCAACCGAGCCGACAGTCTCTATGGCTACACCTTC. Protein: CASNRADSLYGYTF.

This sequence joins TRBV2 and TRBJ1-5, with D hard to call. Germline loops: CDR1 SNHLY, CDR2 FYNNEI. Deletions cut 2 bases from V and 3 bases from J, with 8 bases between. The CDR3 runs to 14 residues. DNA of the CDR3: TGTGCCAGCAGTGAAATCGGTTACAATCAGCCCCAGCATTTT. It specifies CASSEIGYNQPQHF.